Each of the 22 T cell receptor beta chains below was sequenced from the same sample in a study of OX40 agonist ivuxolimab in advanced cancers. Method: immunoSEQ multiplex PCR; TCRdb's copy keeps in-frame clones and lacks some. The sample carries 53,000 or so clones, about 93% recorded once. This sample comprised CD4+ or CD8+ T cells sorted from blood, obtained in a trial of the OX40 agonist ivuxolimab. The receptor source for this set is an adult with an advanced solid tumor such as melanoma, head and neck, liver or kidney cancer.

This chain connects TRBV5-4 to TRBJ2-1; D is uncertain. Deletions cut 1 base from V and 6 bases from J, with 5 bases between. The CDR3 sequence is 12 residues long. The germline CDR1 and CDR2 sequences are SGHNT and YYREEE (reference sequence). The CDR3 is CASSLTPNEQFF. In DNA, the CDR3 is TGTGCCAGCAGCTTGACTCCCAATGAGCAGTTCTTC.

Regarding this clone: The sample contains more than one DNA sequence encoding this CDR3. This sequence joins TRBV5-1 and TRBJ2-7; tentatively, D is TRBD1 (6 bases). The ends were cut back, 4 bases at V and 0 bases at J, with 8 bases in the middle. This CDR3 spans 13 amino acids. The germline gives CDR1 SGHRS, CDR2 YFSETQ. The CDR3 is CASSPDSSYEQYF. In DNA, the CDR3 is TGCGCCAGCAGCCCGGACAGCTCCTACGAGCAGTACTTC.

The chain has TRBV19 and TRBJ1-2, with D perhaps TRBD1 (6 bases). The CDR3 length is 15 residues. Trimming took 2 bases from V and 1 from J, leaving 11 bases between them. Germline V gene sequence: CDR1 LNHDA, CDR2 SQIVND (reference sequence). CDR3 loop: CASSIMTGDNYGYTF. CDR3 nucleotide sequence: TGTGCCAGTAGTATAATGACAGGAGATAACTATGGCTACACCTTC.

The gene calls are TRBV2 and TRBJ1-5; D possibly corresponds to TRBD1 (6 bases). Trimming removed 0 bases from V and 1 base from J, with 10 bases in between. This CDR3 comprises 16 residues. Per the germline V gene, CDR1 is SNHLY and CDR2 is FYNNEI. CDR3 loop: CASSEAGTGSNQPQHF. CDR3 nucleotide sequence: TGTGCCAGCAGTGAAGCGGGCACAGGGAGCAATCAGCCCCAGCATTTT.

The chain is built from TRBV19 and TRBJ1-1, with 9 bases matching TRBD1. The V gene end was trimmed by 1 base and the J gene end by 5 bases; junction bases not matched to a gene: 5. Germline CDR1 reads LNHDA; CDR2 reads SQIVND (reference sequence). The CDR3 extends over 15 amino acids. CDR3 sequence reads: CASSIGTGGQTEAFF. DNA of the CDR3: TGTGCCAGTAGTATAGGAACAGGGGGCCAAACTGAAGCTTTCTTT.

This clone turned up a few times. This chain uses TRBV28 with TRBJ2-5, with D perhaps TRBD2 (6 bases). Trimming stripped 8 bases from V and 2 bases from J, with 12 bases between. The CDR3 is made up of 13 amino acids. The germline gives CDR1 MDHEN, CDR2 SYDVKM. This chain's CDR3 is CASRGRGQETQYF. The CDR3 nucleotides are TGTGCCAGCCGCGGCCGGGGGCAAGAGACCCAGTACTTC.

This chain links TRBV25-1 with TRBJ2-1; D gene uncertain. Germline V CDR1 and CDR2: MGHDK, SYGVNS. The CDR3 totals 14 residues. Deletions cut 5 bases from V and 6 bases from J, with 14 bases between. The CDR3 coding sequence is TGTGCCAGCAGTACCTACGGTAGGAGCAATGAGCAGTTCTTC. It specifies CASSTYGRSNEQFF.

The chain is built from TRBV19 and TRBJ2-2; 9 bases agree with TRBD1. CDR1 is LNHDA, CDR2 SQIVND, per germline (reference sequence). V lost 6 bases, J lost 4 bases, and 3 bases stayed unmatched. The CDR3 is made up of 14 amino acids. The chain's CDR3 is CASRGQGSTGELFF. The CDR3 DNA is TGTGCCAGTAGGGGACAGGGCTCCACCGGGGAGCTGTTTTTT.

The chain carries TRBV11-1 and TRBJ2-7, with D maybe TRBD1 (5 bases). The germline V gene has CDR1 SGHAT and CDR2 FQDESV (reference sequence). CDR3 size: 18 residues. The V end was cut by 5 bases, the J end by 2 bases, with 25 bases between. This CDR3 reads CASSPSSVVPIGAYEQYF. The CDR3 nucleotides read TGTGCCAGCAGCCCGTCTTCAGTGGTACCAATAGGGGCCTACGAGCAGTACTTC.

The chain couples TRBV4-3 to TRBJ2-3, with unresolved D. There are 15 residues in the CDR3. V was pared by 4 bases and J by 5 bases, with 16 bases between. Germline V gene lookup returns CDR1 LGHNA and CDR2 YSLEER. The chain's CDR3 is CASSPNPEFGDTQYF. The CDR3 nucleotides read TGCGCCAGCAGCCCGAATCCGGAGTTTGGAGATACGCAGTATTTT.

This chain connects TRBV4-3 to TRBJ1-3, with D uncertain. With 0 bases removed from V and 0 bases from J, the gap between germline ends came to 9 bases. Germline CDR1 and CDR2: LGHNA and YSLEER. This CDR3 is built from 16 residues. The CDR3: CASSQDRANSGNTIYF. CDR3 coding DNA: TGCGCCAGCAGCCAAGATAGGGCCAACTCTGGAAACACCATATATTTT.

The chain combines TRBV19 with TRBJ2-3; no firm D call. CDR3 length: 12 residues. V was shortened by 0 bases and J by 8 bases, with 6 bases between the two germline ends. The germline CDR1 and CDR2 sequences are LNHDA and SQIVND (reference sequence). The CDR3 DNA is TGTGCCAGTAGTATAGAATTGGGTACGCAGTATTTT. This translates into CASSIELGTQYF.

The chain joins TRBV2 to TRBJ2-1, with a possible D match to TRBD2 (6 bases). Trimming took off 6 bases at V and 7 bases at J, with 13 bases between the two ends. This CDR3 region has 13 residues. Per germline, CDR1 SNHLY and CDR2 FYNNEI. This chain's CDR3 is CASRGPGENEQFF. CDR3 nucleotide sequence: TGTGCCAGCAGAGGTCCGGGAGAGAATGAGCAGTTCTTC.

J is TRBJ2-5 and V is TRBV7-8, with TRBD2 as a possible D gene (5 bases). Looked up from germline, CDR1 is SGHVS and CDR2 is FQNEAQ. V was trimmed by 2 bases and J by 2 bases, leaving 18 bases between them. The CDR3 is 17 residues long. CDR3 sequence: CASSLPRRGLLQETQYF. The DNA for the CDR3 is TGTGCCAGCAGCTTACCTCGAAGAGGGCTGCTTCAAGAGACCCAGTACTTC.

In nucleotides, the CDR3 is TGTGCCAGCCGTCTTGCGGGAGGCACCGGGGAGCTGTTTTTT. Encoded protein: CASRLAGGTGELFF. V is TRBV27 and J is TRBJ2-2; 8 nucleotides match TRBD2. CDR3 length: 14 residues. J was trimmed by 4 bases and V by 8 bases; bases with no gene match: 6. CDR1 and CDR2 from the germline V gene are MNHEY and SMNVEV (reference sequence).

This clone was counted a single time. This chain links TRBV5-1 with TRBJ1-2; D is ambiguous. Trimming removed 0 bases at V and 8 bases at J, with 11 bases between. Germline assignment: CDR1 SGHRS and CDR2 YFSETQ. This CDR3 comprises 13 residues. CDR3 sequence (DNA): TGCGCCAGCAGCTTGGCAGCGCTTGAGGGCTACACCTTC. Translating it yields CASSLAALEGYTF. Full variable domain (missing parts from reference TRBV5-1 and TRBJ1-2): KAGVTQTPRYLIKTRGQQVTLSCSPISGHRSVSWYQQTPGQGLQFLFEYFSETQRNKGNFPGRFSGRQFSNSRSEMNVSTLELGDSALYLCASSLAALEGYTFGSGTRLTVV.

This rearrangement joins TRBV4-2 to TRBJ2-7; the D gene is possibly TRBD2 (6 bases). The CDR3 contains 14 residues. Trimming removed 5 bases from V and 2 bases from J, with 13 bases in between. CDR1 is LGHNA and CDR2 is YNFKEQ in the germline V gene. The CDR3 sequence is CASSFGDSTYEQYF. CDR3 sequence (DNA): TGTGCCAGCAGCTTCGGGGACTCCACCTACGAGCAGTACTTC.

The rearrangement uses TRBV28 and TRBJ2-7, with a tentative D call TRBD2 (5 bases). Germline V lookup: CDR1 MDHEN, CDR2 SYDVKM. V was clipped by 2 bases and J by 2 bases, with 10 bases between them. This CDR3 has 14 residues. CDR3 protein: CASSLGLAPYEQYF. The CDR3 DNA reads TGTGCCAGCAGTTTAGGGCTAGCCCCCTACGAGCAGTACTTC.

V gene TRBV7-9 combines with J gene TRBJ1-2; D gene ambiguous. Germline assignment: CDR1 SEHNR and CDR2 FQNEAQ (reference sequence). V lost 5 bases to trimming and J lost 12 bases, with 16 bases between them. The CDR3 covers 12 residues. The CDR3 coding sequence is TGTGCCAGCAGCCTCGGGAACCTTCCGGACACCTTC. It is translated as CASSLGNLPDTF.

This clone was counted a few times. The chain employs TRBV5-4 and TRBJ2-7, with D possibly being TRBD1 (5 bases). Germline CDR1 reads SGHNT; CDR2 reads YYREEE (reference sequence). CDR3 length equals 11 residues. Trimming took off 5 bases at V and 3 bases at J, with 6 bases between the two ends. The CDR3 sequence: CASSDSYEQYF. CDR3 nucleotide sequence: TGTGCCAGCAGTGACAGCTACGAGCAGTACTTC.

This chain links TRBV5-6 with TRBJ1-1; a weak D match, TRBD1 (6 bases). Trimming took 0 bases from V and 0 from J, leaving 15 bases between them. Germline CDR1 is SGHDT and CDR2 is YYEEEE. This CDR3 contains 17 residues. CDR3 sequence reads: CASSLVGRGLMNTEAFF. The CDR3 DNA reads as TGTGCCAGCAGCTTGGTGGGCAGGGGCCTCATGAACACTGAAGCTTTCTTT.

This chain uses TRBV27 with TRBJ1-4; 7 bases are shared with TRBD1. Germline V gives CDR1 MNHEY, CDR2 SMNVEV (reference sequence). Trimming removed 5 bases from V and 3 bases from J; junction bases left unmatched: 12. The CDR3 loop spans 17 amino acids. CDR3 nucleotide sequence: TGTGCCAGCAGTATTATCCCGCAGGGGGGCCCTAATGAAAAACTGTTTTTT. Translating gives CASSIIPQGGPNEKLFF.